These 6 T cell receptor delta chains originate from one sample sequenced in a study of gamma-delta T cells after stem cell transplantation. TCRdb re-processed the RT-PCR reads using CATT. The repertoire holds some 3,000 delta-chain clones, roughly 2.5% seen once, with less than 40% in the top ten. The sequenced sample was gamma-delta T cells. These receptors were obtained from a human donor. It is not recorded whose cells these are; they may come from a transplant donor.

Comments on this clone: At one of its ends the junction is not consistent with the germline gene, which may arise from a read error. The chain joins TRDV2 to TRDJ1; D might be TRDD1 or TRDD3, each matching 5 bases. Germline assignment: CDR1 GEAIGNYY and CDR2 EKD. This CDR3 is 18 amino acids long. In DNA, the CDR3 is TGTGCCTGTGACACGCTGGAGGATAGTGGCCCAACAGCCGATAAACTCACCTTT. As protein: CACDTLEDSGPTADKLTF.

This clone was seen only a few times. This DNA translates differently at residue 8 from the TCRdb protein, which is that of a much larger clone; a read error is likely, and the protein shown is the DNA's own translation. The genes are TRDV2 and TRDJ3; 7 nucleotides line up with TRDD3. The CDR3 loop spans 20 amino acids. CDR1 GEAIGNYY and CDR2 EKD come from the germline V gene. V shed 2 bases, J shed 1 base, and the junction held 13 bases outside the gene matches. The CDR3 DNA reads as TGTGCCTGTGACAATACTGGGGAATACACTCCATCCTGGGACACCCGACAGATGTTTTTC. It encodes CACDNTGEYTPSWDTRQMFF.

This clone is large (0.1 to 1%). The same CDR3 also results from other DNA sequences found in this sample. This chain connects TRDV2 to TRDJ1, with D perhaps TRDD3 (5 bases). The ends were cut back, 0 bases at V and 10 bases at J, with 20 bases in the middle. Per germline, CDR1 GEAIGNYY and CDR2 EKD. CDR3 length: 15 residues. CDR3 region: CACDTVGDIGESLIF. The CDR3 region has the DNA TGTGCCTGTGACACCGTTGGAGATATAGGGGAGTCACTCATCTTT.

Here the CDR3 DNA reads TGTGCCTGTGACGGACTGGGGGATTCCACCGATAAACTCATCTTT. This translates into CACDGLGDSTDKLIF. The chain employs TRDV2 and TRDJ1; 10 positions match TRDD3. Germline-derived CDR1 and CDR2 are GEAIGNYY and EKD. The CDR3 contains 15 residues. J gave up 1 base and V 3 bases, and 4 bases lay outside the gene matches.

This clone is labeled as medium-sized (0.01 to 0.1%). The same CDR3 is also encoded by other DNA sequences in this sample. The chain combines TRDV2 with TRDJ3; 10 nucleotides align to TRDD3. With V trimmed by 0 bases and J by 2 bases, 18 bases remained unmatched. This CDR3 has 23 amino acids. Germline V CDR1 and CDR2: GEAIGNYY, EKD. CDR3 protein: CACDTATLGDNTPLAWDTRQMFF. Here the CDR3 DNA reads TGTGCCTGTGACACCGCGACGCTGGGGGATAACACCCCCCTGGCCTGGGACACCCGACAGATGTTTTTC.

The table lists this clone with many counts. A read error likely explains this, since a far larger clone differs by one base. At the DNA level, this CDR3 is encoded by other sequences in the same sample as well. The chain links TRDV2 to TRDJ1; 10 positions match TRDD3. Germline values: CDR1 GEAIGNYY, CDR2 EKD. The CDR3 has 16 residues. CDR3 DNA: TGCGCCTGTGACCCTTTACTGGGGGATTCCACCGATAAACTCATCTTT. Translation gives CACDPLLGDSTDKLIF.